The 28 T cell receptor beta chains below all came from one sample that was sequenced in a study of graft-versus-host responses after intestinal transplantation. These receptors lack a known antigen. Measured with immunoSEQ multiplex PCR; TCRdb has only the in-frame clones, and not every one. The sample contains 75,000 to 100,000 clones, over 80% of which appear only once. The sequenced sample was unstimulated CD8+ T cells sorted from spleen or lymph node cells, obtained before intestinal transplant. These receptors all stem from a human donor who received an intestinal transplant.

To note about this clone: Other nucleotide sequences from this sample produce the same CDR3. CDR3 sequence: CASSPRPLERGGGGDTQYF. The CDR3 bases are TGTGCCAGCAGTCCACGGCCCCTGGAGCGGGGGGGCGGGGGCGATACGCAGTATTTT. V usage is TRBV11-2 and J usage is TRBJ2-3; TRBD2 matches at 10 bases. Germline CDR1 and CDR2: SGHAT and FQNNGV. V gave up 6 bases and J gave up 6 bases; unmatched junction bases: 21. This CDR3 spans 19 amino acids.

This clone was observed a few times. The V call is TRBV6-5, the J call TRBJ2-5; 12 positions agree with TRBD2. Unmatched junction bases numbered 7, after V lost 5 bases and J lost 6 bases. The CDR3 is 15 residues long. Germline-derived CDR1 and CDR2 are MNHEY and SVGAGI. The CDR3: CASSPSGGAEKTQYF. DNA for the CDR3: TGTGCCAGCAGTCCTAGCGGGGGGGCCGAGAAGACCCAGTACTTC.

Written as DNA, the CDR3 is TGTGCCAGCAGCCCATCTACGGGGGGCTACACCTTC. Translation: CASSPSTGGYTF. V usage is TRBV7-9 and J usage is TRBJ1-2; the D is unclear. Trimming left V 5 bases short and J 8 bases short, with 12 bases between. CDR1 is SEHNR, CDR2 FQNEAQ, per germline (reference sequence). This CDR3 has 12 amino acids.

The V and J genes are TRBV7-9 and TRBJ1-6; D is perhaps TRBD1 (6 bases). The CDR3 contains 13 residues. The V and J ends lost 5 bases and 9 bases respectively, with 11 bases between them. Germline CDR1 SEHNR, CDR2 FQNEAQ (reference sequence). CDR3 in amino acids: CASSPGVGSPLHF. CDR3 in DNA: TGTGCCAGCAGCCCAGGGGTAGGTTCACCCCTCCACTTT.

The chain is built from TRBV5-1 and TRBJ2-2; TRBD1 aligns across 9 bases. V lost 9 bases to trimming and J lost 6 bases; unmatched junction nucleotides: 6. The CDR3 loop spans 13 amino acids. Germline-derived CDR1 and CDR2 are SGHRS and YFSETQ. This chain's CDR3 is CATRTGVSGELFF. CDR3 DNA: TGCGCCACCCGGACAGGGGTTTCCGGGGAGCTGTTTTTT.

The chain recombines TRBV6-6 with TRBJ2-5; TRBD2 matches at 8 bases. CDR1 is MNHNY and CDR2 is SVGAGI in the germline V gene (reference sequence). With 0 bases clipped from V and 4 bases from J, the junction kept 1 base outside the gene matches. The length of the CDR3 is 14 residues. The DNA for the CDR3 is TGTGCCAGCAGTTACTCACGGGGGGGAGAGACCCAGTACTTC. Protein sequence: CASSYSRGGETQYF.

The genes are TRBV4-2 and TRBJ2-7; 7 bases match TRBD2. The CDR3 is made up of 15 amino acids. The V gene end was trimmed by 4 bases and the J gene end by 3 bases; junction bases not matched to a gene: 9. Germline assignment: CDR1 LGHNA and CDR2 YNFKEQ. This CDR3 is CASSPIGGGDYEQYF. CDR3 in DNA: TGTGCCAGCAGCCCCATAGGCGGGGGAGACTACGAGCAGTACTTC.

The J gene is TRBJ2-1, the V gene TRBV6-4; 8 bases fit TRBD1. This CDR3 has 16 amino acids. CDR1 and CDR2 (germline): MRHNA, SNTAGT. With 5 bases clipped from V and 4 bases from J, the junction kept 10 bases outside the gene matches. The CDR3 protein is CASSPGQEFRYNEQFF. Written as DNA, the CDR3 is TGTGCCAGCAGTCCGGGACAGGAATTCCGGTACAATGAGCAGTTCTTC.

This clone was seen more than once but under ten times. Other DNA sequences in this sample translate to the same CDR3. V is TRBV28 and J is TRBJ2-7; 7 bases agree with TRBD2. With 3 bases clipped from V and 6 bases from J, the junction kept 8 bases outside the gene matches. The CDR3 is 14 amino acids. CDR1 MDHEN and CDR2 SYDVKM come from the germline V gene. The CDR3 coding sequence is TGTGCCAGCAGTTTGGGTGGGAGGGCCGCCGAGCAGTACTTC. Amino acid sequence: CASSLGGRAAEQYF. Filled out from reference TRBV28 and TRBJ2-7, the complete variable domain reads DVKVTQSSRYLVKRTGEKVFLECVQDMDHENMFWYRQDPGLGLRLIYFSYDVKMKEKGDIPEGYSVSREKKERFSLILESASTNQTSMYLCASSLGGRAAEQYFGPGTRLTVT.

The CDR3 coding sequence is TGTGCCAGTAGTATTCGCAGAGTACTCAATCAGCCCCAGCATTTT. It specifies CASSIRRVLNQPQHF. The gene calls are TRBV19 and TRBJ1-5; D ambiguous. The ends were cut back, 3 bases at V and 3 bases at J, with 12 bases in the middle. This CDR3 spans 15 amino acids. CDR1 is LNHDA and CDR2 is SQIVND in the germline V gene (reference sequence).

The table lists this clone with a count of one. The chain links TRBV5-1 to TRBJ2-3, with 7 bases that match TRBD1. This CDR3 is 14 amino acids long. V was pared by 1 base and J by 7 bases, with 6 bases of the junction left unmatched. From germline, CDR1 is SGHRS and CDR2 YFSETQ. The CDR3 spells CASSLIGGRYTQYF. The CDR3 DNA reads as TGCGCCAGCAGCTTGATAGGGGGCAGGTATACGCAGTATTTT.

The V call is TRBV30, the J call TRBJ1-5; the match to TRBD1 covers 7 bases. The germline gives CDR1 GTSNPN, CDR2 SVGIG (reference sequence). V lost 4 bases, J lost 3 bases, and 3 bases stayed unmatched. This CDR3 has 13 residues. CDR3 region: CAWTGGINQPQHF. CDR3 DNA sequence: TGTGCCTGGACAGGGGGTATCAATCAGCCCCAGCATTTT.

This chain connects TRBV4-1 to TRBJ2-7, with D perhaps matching TRBD1 (5 bases). V was pared by 1 base and J by 0 bases, with 13 bases between. Germline V gives CDR1 MGHRA, CDR2 YSYEKL. The length of the CDR3 is 16 residues. This chain's CDR3 is CASSQGQGESSYEQYF. CDR3 DNA: TGCGCCAGCAGCCAAGGGCAAGGGGAATCCTCCTACGAGCAGTACTTC.

This clone has more than one count but fewer than ten. The CDR3 region has the DNA TGCGCCAGCAGCCACGGGAGCACTGAAGCTTTCTTT. Its translation: CASSHGSTEAFF. The chain employs TRBV4-1 and TRBJ1-1; no reliable D call. CDR1 is MGHRA and CDR2 is YSYEKL in the germline V gene. The germline V and J ends were trimmed by 3 bases and 4 bases, with 6 bases remaining between them. This CDR3 comprises 12 residues.

V and J are TRBV7-6 and TRBJ2-7; D may be TRBD2 (5 bases). The CDR3 covers 15 residues. Germline V lookup: CDR1 SGHVS, CDR2 FNYEAQ. Trimming shortened V by 2 bases and J by 3 bases, and 14 bases separated the two germline ends. The CDR3 DNA reads TGTGCCAGCAGCTTAAAGCCGGCGGAGGACTACGAGCAGTACTTC. It encodes CASSLKPAEDYEQYF.

This chain links TRBV13 with TRBJ2-2, with D perhaps TRBD1 (6 bases). Germline V CDR1 and CDR2: PRHDT, FYEKMQ (reference sequence). The CDR3 is 16 residues long. V dropped 3 bases and J dropped 4 bases, with 15 bases sitting between them. The DNA for the CDR3 is TGTGCCAGCAGCTTGACCCCCCAGGACAGCACCGGGGAGCTGTTTTTT. Translation: CASSLTPQDSTGELFF.

The V gene is TRBV11-3, the J gene TRBJ1-1; 7 bases fit TRBD1. The V gene end was trimmed by 5 bases and the J gene end by 8 bases; junction bases not matched to a gene: 8. CDR1 is SGHNT and CDR2 is YENEEA in the germline V gene. This CDR3 has 13 residues. CDR3 in DNA: TGTGCCAGCAGCATAGCCCAGGACAGGGAAGCTTTCTTT. Translation: CASSIAQDREAFF.

The CDR3, as DNA: TGTGCCAGTAGTACGGGACTAGCGGGGGGGTACGAGCAGTACTTC. Translating it yields CASSTGLAGGYEQYF. The genes are TRBV19 and TRBJ2-7, with 16 bases matching TRBD2. There are 15 residues in the CDR3. Trimming removed 4 bases from V and 4 bases from J; junction bases left unmatched: 1. Germline V CDR1 and CDR2: LNHDA, SQIVND (reference sequence).

J is TRBJ1-6 and V is TRBV4-1, with D possibly matching TRBD1 (5 bases). V lost 0 bases and J 7 bases, leaving 10 bases between the germline ends. This CDR3 comprises 15 residues. Per germline, CDR1 MGHRA and CDR2 YSYEKL. CDR3 bases: TGCGCCAGCAGCCAAGAGGGGGTCGGGAATTCACCCCTCCACTTT. Translated: CASSQEGVGNSPLHF.

The chain has TRBV7-9 and TRBJ2-1, with D possibly being TRBD1 (5 bases). CDR3 size: 16 residues. V was cut by 0 bases and J by 8 bases, with 17 bases left in between. From germline, CDR1 is SEHNR and CDR2 FQNEAQ (reference sequence). CDR3 bases: TGTGCCAGCAGCTTAGCCTTGGGGCTAGGTGCGGATGAGCAGTTCTTC. Amino acids: CASSLALGLGADEQFF.

The V gene is TRBV2, the J gene TRBJ2-1; 11 bases are shared with TRBD2. The germline V gene has CDR1 SNHLY and CDR2 FYNNEI. The J segment lost 4 bases and the V segment lost 6 bases, leaving 8 bases of the junction unmatched. This CDR3 spans 16 amino acids. The CDR3: CASSTGLAETYNEQFF. In DNA form, the CDR3 reads TGTGCCAGCAGCACGGGACTAGCGGAGACATACAATGAGCAGTTCTTC.

The chain uses TRBV19 and TRBJ2-1; 11 bases are a match to TRBD2. The CDR3 spans 15 residues. Germline CDR1 LNHDA, CDR2 SQIVND (reference sequence). The V and J ends lost 6 bases and 5 bases, in that order; junction bases with no gene match: 6. The CDR3 protein is CASSTGTSGNNEQFF. The CDR3 DNA is TGTGCCAGTAGCACCGGGACTAGCGGAAACAATGAGCAGTTCTTC.

The chain uses TRBV27 and TRBJ2-3, with 8 bases fitting TRBD1. Germline CDR1 is MNHEY and CDR2 is SMNVEV (reference sequence). This CDR3 has 16 amino acids. V dropped 3 bases and J dropped 1; count of bases not matched to a gene: 6. The DNA for the CDR3 is TGTGCCAGCAGTTTGAAGACAGGGGAAGGCACAGATACGCAGTATTTT. Its protein is CASSLKTGEGTDTQYF.

The chain uses TRBV10-1 and TRBJ2-2; D gene uncertain. CDR1 is WNHNN, CDR2 SYGVQD, per germline (reference sequence). This CDR3 contains 14 residues. The V and J ends lost 3 bases and 3 bases respectively, with 8 bases between them. The CDR3 DNA reads TGCGCCAGCAGTGAAATTCAGGACACCGGGGAGCTGTTTTTT. Protein sequence: CASSEIQDTGELFF.

The J gene is TRBJ2-2, the V gene TRBV5-6; 10 nucleotides agree with TRBD2. With 2 bases clipped from V and 4 bases from J, the junction kept 8 bases outside the gene matches. Germline V gene sequence: CDR1 SGHDT, CDR2 YYEEEE. This CDR3 has 17 residues. CDR3 coding DNA: TGTGCCAGCAGCTTAAATCGACTAGCGGGCGTCACCGGGGAGCTGTTTTTT. Protein product: CASSLNRLAGVTGELFF.

This clone was seen only a few times. This chain joins TRBV28 and TRBJ1-1; maybe TRBD1 (5 bases). CDR1 MDHEN and CDR2 SYDVKM come from the germline V gene. The CDR3 contains 13 residues. V gave up 7 bases and J gave up 0 bases, with 9 bases separating them. The CDR3 coding sequence is TGTGCCAGCACCTGGGGGATGAACACTGAAGCTTTCTTT. Translation: CASTWGMNTEAFF.

The chain couples TRBV5-6 to TRBJ2-5; the D gene could be TRBD1 or TRBD2 (5 bases each). Gene TRBJ2-7 matches the end of the DNA better, so the J call may be wrong. The length of the CDR3 is 18 residues. Germline-derived CDR1 and CDR2 are SGHDT and YYEEEE. CDR3 sequence: CASSLRNSPGPLSYEQYF. CDR3 coding DNA: TGTGCCAGCAGCTTGCGGAACTCACCGGGACCGCTATCCTACGAGCAGTACTTC.

This sequence joins TRBV30 and TRBJ1-1; D uncertain. The CDR3 is made up of 13 amino acids. V was trimmed by 3 bases and J by 1 base, leaving 9 bases between them. Germline V CDR1 and CDR2: GTSNPN, SVGIG (reference sequence). The CDR3 reads CAWRSKGNTEAFF. CDR3 bases: TGTGCCTGGAGGTCAAAGGGGAACACTGAAGCTTTCTTT.